A selection of T cell receptor beta chains follows, all from one sample in a study of T cells in Graves' hyperthyroidism and ophthalmopathy. TCRdb re-analysed the multiplex PCR reads in MiXCR, keeping a single row per CDR3 protein. Found here are some 600,000 distinct CDR3 sequences, 14% of them singletons; the top ten hold roughly 6.2%. The sample consisted of blood. The receptors originated from a woman in her 30s with Graves' hyperthyroidism that later progressed to Graves' ophthalmopathy. CDR3s include the opening cysteine and the closing phenylalanine or tryptophan. The D gene is left open where the match is weak. Not every row has a clone size; where given, it reads once, few, many or a size class.

clone size,D gene,J gene,V gene,CDR3 DNA,CDR3 protein
NA,NA,TRBJ2-1,TRBV6-2/TRBV6-3,TGTGCCAGCAGTTACTCGGTCTCCAGCGGGTACTACAATGAGCAGTTCTTC,CASSYSVSSGYYNEQFF
few,TRBD2,TRBJ2-7,TRBV7-2,TGTGCCAGCAGCAATTCAGCGGGAGGGAGGCAGTACTTC,CASSNSAGGRQYF
many,NA,TRBJ1-1,TRBV30,TGTGCCTGGACCAAGGGGCCAGGAGAAAGAAATGAAGCTTTCTTT,CAWTKGPGERNEAFF
NA,NA,TRBJ2-7,TRBV24-1,TGTGCCACCGTCAACACTTCAACGGGCTACGAGCAGTACTTC,CATVNTSTGYEQYF
many,NA,TRBJ2-5,TRBV7-9,TGTGCCAGCAGCTTAGTTCCGGAGACCCAGTACTTC,CASSLVPETQYF
many,NA,TRBJ1-1,TRBV6-2/TRBV6-3,TGTGCCAGCAGTTACTCGTTTCGGCAAACGAACACTGAAGCTTTCTTT,CASSYSFRQTNTEAFF
few,TRBD1,TRBJ2-7,TRBV27,TGTGCCAGCAGTCAAGGGACAGGGTATGTGGGCGAGCAGTACTTC,CASSQGTGYVGEQYF
NA,TRBD1,TRBJ1-4,TRBV19,TGTGCCAGTAGTACCATGGACAGGGAAGGAGAAGAAAAACTGTTTTTT,CASSTMDREGEEKLFF
few,NA,TRBJ1-2,TRBV6-1,TGTGCCAGCAGTGAAAGCGGGACGGTCTATGGCTACACCTTC,CASSESGTVYGYTF
many,NA,TRBJ2-1,TRBV20-1,TGCAGTGCTAGAGAAGTTGAGGGGCCGGGATCGGAGCAGTTCTTC,CSAREVEGPGSEQFF
NA,NA,TRBJ1-1,TRBV9,TGTGCCAGCAGCGAGGGCGGGGAATCGACTGAAGCTTTCTTT,CASSEGGESTEAFF
many,TRBD1,TRBJ1-6,TRBV7-6,TGTGCCAGCAGCCCAAGGGGGGGACAGGGCCATTCACCCCTCCACTTT,CASSPRGGQGHSPLHF
few,TRBD1,TRBJ2-1,TRBV11-2,TGTGCCAGTAGTATAAGCGGGCAGGGGGCTGAGCAGTTCTTC,CASSISGQGAEQFF
many,NA,TRBJ2-5,TRBV29-1,TGCAGCGTTGCGACCCGACTTGTCCAAGAGACCCAGTACTTC,CSVATRLVQETQYF
many,TRBD2,TRBJ2-7,TRBV5-1,TGCGCCAGCAGCTTGGATCTGACTAGCTCTTCCTACGAGCAGTACTTC,CASSLDLTSSSYEQYF
NA,NA,TRBJ2-1,TRBV2,TGTGCCAGCAGTGAAAGACTAGATAGGGGCAATGAGCAGTTCTTC,CASSERLDRGNEQFF
few,TRBD2,TRBJ2-3,TRBV19,TGTGCCAGTAGTATTACTAGCGGGAGTGGGTCAGATACGCAGTATTTT,CASSITSGSGSDTQYF
many,TRBD2,TRBJ2-7,TRBV6-2/TRBV6-3,TGTGCCAGCAGCAGGACTAGCGGGAGTGGCGAGCAGTACTTC,CASSRTSGSGEQYF
NA,NA,TRBJ1-1,TRBV6-5,TGTGCCAGCAGTTACTCTGGGGATCTGGGCACTGAAGCTTTCTTT,CASSYSGDLGTEAFF
NA,NA,TRBJ2-7,TRBV5-1,TGCGCCAGCAGCATACACTTGACCTACGAGCAGTACTTC,CASSIHLTYEQYF
many,NA,TRBJ2-5,TRBV6-5,TGTGCCAGCAGTTACGGGGGGGCTCAGGGAGAGACCCAGTACTTC,CASSYGGAQGETQYF
many,NA,TRBJ2-3,TRBV19,TGTGCCAGTAGCGCCCGGGGACGGCAAGTCGCAGATACGCAGTATTTT,CASSARGRQVADTQYF
many,NA,TRBJ2-7,TRBV27,TGTGCCAGCAGTTTAGACAGAGGGGGAAGCTACGAGCAGTACTTC,CASSLDRGGSYEQYF
many,NA,TRBJ2-1,TRBV29-1,TGCAGCCTAAGTCAAACCTACAATGAGCAGTTCTTC,CSLSQTYNEQFF
many,TRBD1,TRBJ2-4,TRBV7-9,TGTGCCAGCAGCTCCCCCTACCCTGCAGGGGGAAACATTCAGTACTTC,CASSSPYPAGGNIQYF
few,TRBD1,TRBJ2-7,TRBV5-8,TGTGCCAGCAGCCTCACACAGGGGTTCTCCTACGAGCAGTACTTC,CASSLTQGFSYEQYF
many,NA,TRBJ2-1,TRBV30,TGTGCCTGGAGTAACTCCCGGACAGTTAACAATGAGCAGTTCTTC,CAWSNSRTVNNEQFF
many,NA,TRBJ2-7,TRBV20-1,TGCAGTGCTAGACTAGACCACGAGCAGTACTTC,CSARLDHEQYF
once,NA,TRBJ2-2,TRBV5-1,TGCGCCACCTCCCGGGCCCTGCCGGACACCGGGGAGCTGTTTTTT,CATSRALPDTGELFF
NA,TRBD1,TRBJ1-1,TRBV29-1,TGCAGCGTTGAACCCAGGGGGCTTACTGAAGCTTTCTTT,CSVEPRGLTEAFF
few,NA,TRBJ2-1,TRBV7-2,TGTGCCAACAGCTTAGGTTGGGCCTACAATGAGCAGTTCTTC,CANSLGWAYNEQFF
once,NA,TRBJ1-1,TRBV30,TGTGCCTGGAGTCCTGGCACAGGGACCCAAGCTTTCTTT,CAWSPGTGTQAFF
few,NA,TRBJ1-4,TRBV20-1,TGCAGTGCTAGTTCCCGGGGGCTTCGGGAACTGTTTTTT,CSASSRGLRELFF
many,TRBD1,TRBJ2-7,TRBV27,TGTGCCAGCAGGCCCTCGGGACAGGGAACCTACGAGCAGTACTTC,CASRPSGQGTYEQYF
few,NA,TRBJ1-3,TRBV9,TGTGCCAGCAACCGAGGACAGTCCCCCTACTCTGGAAACACCATATATTTT,CASNRGQSPYSGNTIYF
NA,NA,TRBJ2-7,TRBV20-1,TGCAGTGCGCCCCGGGGCCCCTACGAGCAGTACTTC,CSAPRGPYEQYF
NA,NA,TRBJ1-4,TRBV5-1,TGCGCCAGCAGACAGGAGGGAGTTACTGAAAAACTGTTTTTT,CASRQEGVTEKLFF
many,TRBD1,TRBJ1-5,TRBV15,TGTGCCACCAGCAGATGGACAGGGAACAATCAGCCCCAGCATTTT,CATSRWTGNNQPQHF